This TCR beta chain was obtained from a study of T cell repertoires in cytomegalovirus infection. For the study at large: Indicated by public TCR beta signatures were CMV infection and matching HLA type. Findings and limits, study-wide: The cumulative frequency of public TCR beta families distinguished individuals who carried CMV together with the relevant HLA. Dominating the ex vivo response were HLA-C-restricted CMV-specific TCR beta clonotypes.

This clonotype was recorded at least ten times. The antigen is unknown. V was cut by 4 bases and J by 4 bases, with 11 bases left in between. Germline CDR1 MNHEY, CDR2 SVGAGI. CDR3 length equals 14 residues. TCRdb ran MiXCR on the reads and lists one entry per CDR3 protein. This table holds around 440,000 distinct CDR3 sequences, over 9% found once. The sequencing sample was made of PBMCs. V and J are TRBV6-5 and TRBJ2-1; either TRBD1 or TRBD2 may supply D (6 bases each). This receptor was taken from a human donor in good health (CMV status not recorded). Some clones in this sample may be carry-over from other donors' samples. CDR3 region: CASSSRGPYNEQFF. The CDR3, as DNA: TGTGCCAGCAGTTCTCGGGGGCCTTACAATGAGCAGTTCTTC.